This TCR beta chain was captured by sequencing in a study of T-cell memory formation after mild COVID-19. Germline CDR1 is SGHRS and CDR2 is YFSETQ. J was trimmed by 4 bases and V by 4 bases; bases with no gene match: 18. CDR3 length: 20 amino acids. Regarding the study as a whole: Pre-infection memory contained some responding clones, which suggested that cross-reactive memory had joined. Contracting clones from day 15 to 85 had balanced CD4/CD8; later expanders favoured CD4+.

TCRdb passed the 5' RACE reads through MiXCR, listing each CDR3 protein once. The sample has around 310,000 distinct CDR3 sequences, less than 25% seen once; the top ten hold roughly 23%. A note on this clonotype: Its specificity is not known.

The sequence was obtained from a man younger than 30 who had mild COVID-19 (a few samples of this study predate the infection). Cell type and time point are not known. The sequenced sample was PBMCs or a T cell subset sorted from them (not recorded which). This chain connects TRBV5-1 to TRBJ2-2, with 11 positions matching TRBD2. CDR3 in amino acids: CASSPSLLAGAGRGTGELFF. The CDR3 DNA sequence: TGCGCCAGCAGCCCGAGTTTACTAGCGGGGGCTGGACGGGGCACCGGGGAGCTGTTTTTT.